The clone carrying this T cell receptor beta chain has at least ten counts. Antigen unknown. Healthy Caucasians alone served as donors. The CDR3 is 16 amino acids. Germline CDR1 MDHEN, CDR2 SYDVKM. Between the trimmed V and J ends, which lost 4 bases and 4 bases, there was a span of 17 bases. The data belong to a study of identical twins. Broader study findings: Beta out-of-frame sequences showed weaker excess sharing between twins. Fewer insertions marked abundant cord blood beta clonotypes; young adult naive trended weakly, memory not at all.

MiXCR, run by TCRdb on the 5' RACE reads, gives a single entry per CDR3 protein. The data hold under 400,000 distinct CDR3 sequences, with roughly 10% observed a single time. The clonotype was recovered from a woman aged 45-65 years in good health. Sequencing input: naive T cells sorted from blood. The gene calls are TRBV28 and TRBJ1-5; TRBD1 is a possible D gene (6 bases). The CDR3 loop is CASSYPQGSNNQPQHF. The CDR3 bases are TGTGCCAGCAGTTATCCCCAGGGGTCGAATAATCAGCCCCAGCATTTT.